A selection of T cell receptor beta chains follows, all from one sample in a study of neoadjuvant nivolumab and ipilimumab in lung cancer. Method: immunoSEQ multiplex PCR; TCRdb's copy keeps in-frame clones and lacks some. The sample consists of 10,000 to 15,000 clones, approximately 94% of them appearing once. The sequencing here drew on peripheral blood, taken after neoadjuvant nivolumab, alone or with ipilimumab, at or shortly before surgery. All receptors derive from an adult with non-small cell lung cancer. Each CDR3 is given with its conserved first and last residue. The D gene is left open where the match is weak. For some rows the clone size is stated as once, few or many, or as a class when expanded; others skip it.

D gene	J gene	clone size	CDR3 length	V gene	CDR3 protein	CDR3 DNA
-	TRBJ2-7	once	13	TRBV4-1	CASSQVFGAEQYF	TGCGCCAGCAGCCAAGTTTTTGGTGCCGAGCAGTACTTC
-	TRBJ2-3	-	13	TRBV2	CASSKDPTDTQYF	TGTGCCAGCAGCAAGGACCCTACAGATACGCAGTATTTT
-	TRBJ1-2	-	13	TRBV29-1	CSVGADPNYGYTF	TGCAGCGTTGGGGCAGATCCTAACTATGGCTACACCTTC
-	TRBJ2-3	-	14	TRBV5-6	CASSLGYFTDTQYF	TGTGCCAGCAGCTTGGGCTACTTCACAGATACGCAGTATTTT
-	TRBJ2-2	-	12	TRBV6-5	CASTSSGGELFF	TGTGCCAGCACAAGCTCCGGCGGGGAGCTGTTTTTT
TRBD2	TRBJ2-5	-	15	TRBV27	CASSGTSGSFQTQYF	TGTGCCAGTAGCGGGACTAGCGGGAGTTTTCAGACCCAGTACTTC
-	TRBJ2-3	-	16	TRBV19	CASSVFHPVPTDTQYF	TGTGCCAGTAGTGTATTTCATCCGGTCCCCACAGATACGCAGTATTTT
-	TRBJ2-5	-	14	TRBV7-2	CASSSRSPGETQYF	TGTGCCAGCAGCTCCCGATCCCCGGGAGAGACCCAGTACTTC
TRBD2	TRBJ2-7	-	13	TRBV10-1	CASSRTSAYEQYF	TGCGCCAGCAGTCGGACTAGCGCTTACGAGCAGTACTTC
TRBD1	TRBJ2-7	once	13	TRBV7-6	CASSLQTGVEQYF	TGTGCCAGCAGCTTACAAACAGGGGTCGAGCAGTACTTC
TRBD2	TRBJ2-5	-	18	TRBV27	CASSSPGLAGGFVETQYF	TGTGCCAGCAGTTCACCGGGACTAGCGGGAGGGTTTGTCGAGACCCAGTACTTC
-	TRBJ2-7	-	15	TRBV18	CASSPPSVPIYEQYF	TGTGCCAGCTCACCACCCAGCGTGCCAATCTACGAGCAGTACTTC
-	TRBJ2-7	once	16	TRBV12-5	CASGLFRILSSYEQYF	TGTGCTAGTGGTTTGTTTCGAATATTAAGCTCCTACGAGCAGTACTTC
-	TRBJ1-2	-	14	TRBV27	CASSLAVDLYGYTF	TGTGCCAGCAGTTTAGCCGTAGATCTCTATGGCTACACCTTC
TRBD1	TRBJ1-1	-	13	TRBV6-6	CASSGQGNTEAFF	TGTGCCAGCAGTGGACAGGGGAACACTGAAGCTTTCTTT
-	TRBJ2-3	-	14	TRBV18	CASSPAAHTDTQYF	TGTGCCAGCTCACCGGCGGCTCACACAGATACGCAGTATTTT
-	TRBJ2-7	-	13	TRBV6-1	CASKPDVPYEQYF	TGTGCCAGCAAACCGGACGTACCGTACGAGCAGTACTTC
-	TRBJ1-2	-	15	TRBV5-6	CASSLVQASGYGYTF	TGTGCCAGCAGCTTGGTGCAGGCCTCGGGGTATGGCTACACCTTC
-	TRBJ2-5	-	16	TRBV5-4	CASSSYGSGLGETQYF	TGTGCCAGCAGCTCATACGGAAGCGGACTGGGGGAGACCCAGTACTTC
TRBD1	TRBJ1-2	-	15	TRBV6-1	CASSVRDSSNYGYTF	TGTGCCAGCAGCGTCCGGGACAGCTCTAACTATGGCTACACCTTC
TRBD1	TRBJ2-3	-	13	TRBV7-8	CASRIQGTDTQYF	TGTGCCAGCCGGATACAGGGGACAGATACGCAGTATTTT
-	TRBJ1-1	-	14	TRBV7-9	CASSSLVINTEAFF	TGTGCCAGCAGCTCCCTCGTCATAAACACTGAAGCTTTCTTT
TRBD1	TRBJ1-1	-	13	TRBV2	CASRGQGGTEAFF	TGTGCCAGCAGAGGACAGGGCGGCACTGAAGCTTTCTTT
-	TRBJ1-5	-	16	TRBV5-5	CARIKGGRVSNQPQHF	TGTGCCAGAATAAAGGGTGGCAGGGTCAGCAATCAGCCCCAGCATTTT
-	TRBJ1-1	once	14	TRBV4-1	CASSQVGTRGTAFF	TGCGCCAGCAGCCAAGTGGGGACTAGGGGAACGGCTTTCTTT
TRBD1	TRBJ1-2	-	13	TRBV30	CAWISTGLSGYTF	TGTGCCTGGATCTCGACAGGGCTATCAGGCTACACCTTC
-	TRBJ2-1	-	14	TRBV6-5	CASSYFDTVDEQFF	TGTGCCAGCAGTTACTTTGACACTGTGGATGAGCAGTTCTTC
-	TRBJ1-3	-	16	TRBV9	CASGSVPGPSGNTIYF	TGTGCCAGCGGGTCCGTTCCCGGACCTTCTGGAAACACCATATATTTT
TRBD1	TRBJ1-2	-	15	TRBV5-1	CASSSSGTGRYGYTF	TGCGCCAGCAGCTCATCCGGGACAGGCCGCTATGGCTACACCTTC
-	TRBJ1-2	-	14	TRBV7-8	CASSRRGGDYGYTF	TGTGCCAGCAGCCGCCGGGGAGGGGACTATGGCTACACCTTC
-	TRBJ1-2	once	12	TRBV19	CATTQGNYGYTF	TGTGCCACCACCCAGGGGAACTATGGCTACACCTTC
TRBD2	TRBJ2-1	-	18	TRBV28	CASSPEVGRAGRYNEQFF	TGTGCCAGCAGCCCTGAGGTCGGGAGGGCCGGTAGGTACAATGAGCAGTTCTTC
-	TRBJ2-7	once	15	TRBV7-3	CASSPASGSLDEQYF	TGTGCCAGCAGCCCGGCCTCCGGTAGCTTAGACGAGCAGTACTTC
-	TRBJ2-5	once	14	TRBV5-1	CASSSGQQQETQYF	TGCGCCAGCAGCTCGGGCCAGCAACAAGAGACCCAGTACTTC
TRBD1	TRBJ1-2	-	12	TRBV30	CAWTTGVYGYTF	TGTGCCTGGACGACAGGGGTCTATGGCTACACCTTC
-	TRBJ1-3	-	13	TRBV14	CASSQFTGNTIYF	TGTGCCAGCAGCCAATTCACGGGAAACACCATATATTTT
-	TRBJ1-1	-	14	TRBV6-5	CASSYSIVGTEAFF	TGTGCCAGCAGTTACTCGATAGTTGGCACTGAAGCTTTCTTT
-	TRBJ2-5	once	14	TRBV5-1	CASSLIPVAETQYF	TGCGCCAGCAGCCTGATCCCGGTGGCGGAGACCCAGTACTTC
TRBD2	TRBJ2-3	-	17	TRBV6-1	CASSATSGSLSTDTQYF	TGTGCCAGCAGTGCCACTAGCGGGAGTTTGAGCACAGATACGCAGTATTTT
-	TRBJ2-2	-	15	TRBV6-4	CASSDTGIGTGELFF	TGTGCCAGCAGTGACACAGGGATTGGCACCGGGGAGCTGTTTTTT
-	TRBJ2-5	once	12	TRBV6-1	CASSPEQETQYF	TGTGCCAGCAGTCCGGAACAAGAGACCCAGTACTTC
TRBD1	TRBJ1-1	-	16	TRBV7-2	CASSQHPGQGNTEAFF	TGTGCCAGCAGCCAACACCCGGGACAGGGGAACACTGAAGCTTTCTTT
TRBD1	TRBJ2-1	-	14	TRBV25-1	CASSLTGQNNEQFF	TGTGCCAGCAGCCTGACAGGGCAAAACAATGAGCAGTTCTTC
TRBD1	TRBJ1-5	-	19	TRBV7-9	CASSPNPGQGAYSNQPQHF	TGTGCCAGCAGCCCTAATCCGGGACAGGGGGCTTATAGCAATCAGCCCCAGCATTTT
TRBD1	TRBJ2-2	-	15	TRBV18	CASSSGQGNTGELFF	TGTGCCAGCTCATCGGGACAGGGGAACACCGGGGAGCTGTTTTTT
TRBD2	TRBJ2-5	-	15	TRBV6-1	CASSKLAGGEETQYF	TGTGCCAGCAGTAAACTAGCGGGAGGGGAAGAGACCCAGTACTTC
-	TRBJ2-7	-	14	TRBV6-5	CASSSNGLTYEQYF	TGTGCCAGCAGTAGCAACGGACTAACCTACGAGCAGTACTTC
-	TRBJ1-1	-	13	TRBV5-1	CASSSDSERGAFF	TGCGCCAGCAGCTCAGACAGTGAGAGGGGAGCTTTCTTT
TRBD2	TRBJ2-3	-	16	TRBV5-6	CASSLHGGDLTDTQYF	TGTGCCAGCAGCTTGCATGGGGGGGACCTCACAGATACGCAGTATTTT
TRBD2	TRBJ2-5	-	18	TRBV6-1	CASSEALGGLAGQETQYF	TGTGCCAGCAGTGAAGCGCTGGGGGGACTAGCGGGACAAGAGACCCAGTACTTC
TRBD2	TRBJ2-3	-	18	TRBV29-1	CSVEDLTGGLSSTDTQYF	TGCAGCGTTGAAGATCTAACGGGAGGGCTATCTAGCACAGATACGCAGTATTTT
-	TRBJ1-1	-	11	TRBV21-1	CASGQNTEAFF	TGTGCCAGCGGACAGAACACTGAAGCTTTCTTT
-	TRBJ1-5	-	13	TRBV6-1	CASQTGTNQPQHF	TGTGCCAGTCAGACAGGCACCAATCAGCCCCAGCATTTT
-	TRBJ2-3	-	12	TRBV5-1	CASSPDTDTQYF	TGCGCCAGCAGCCCGGACACAGATACGCAGTATTTT
TRBD2	TRBJ2-1	-	14	TRBV11-2	CASSPGTSGAPRFF	TGTGCCAGCAGTCCCGGGACTAGCGGGGCCCCTCGGTTCTTC
-	TRBJ2-2	-	14	TRBV6-6	CASRQHRNTGELFF	TGTGCCAGCAGACAGCACAGAAACACCGGGGAGCTGTTTTTT
TRBD1	TRBJ1-4	-	17	TRBV4-2	CASSQGTEGTGGEKLFF	TGTGCCAGCAGCCAAGGCACCGAAGGGACAGGGGGTGAAAAACTGTTTTTT